The 18 T cell receptor beta chains in this list originate from one sample, sequenced in a study of cytomegalovirus exposure and HLA in healthy donors. The PCR had 60 Vbeta and 13 Jbeta primers. Repertoires were generated with immunoSEQ multiplex PCR, while TCRdb's copy carries only in-frame clones and drops some. The repertoire holds approximately 160,000 clones, with roughly 84% as singletons. Sequencing was done on a sample of PBMCs. Receptors originate from a male donor in good health and CMV-seronegative.

Remarks on this clone: The junction does not match germline at one end; this may be a read error. This chain joins TRBV5-4 and TRBJ2-5; 8 bases line up with TRBD1. The CDR3 extends over 14 amino acids. The germline V gene encodes CDR1 SGHNT and CDR2 YYREEE (reference sequence). The CDR3 is CARSSRGQGETQYF. CDR3 DNA sequence: TGTGCCCGCAGCTCCCGTGGACAGGGTGAGACCCAGTACTTC. Based on the CDR3 plus reference TRBV5-4 and TRBJ2-5, the full variable domain is ETGVTQSPTHLIKTRGQQVTLRCSSQSGHNTVSWYQQALGQGPQFIFQYYREEENGRGNFPPRFSGLQFPNYSSELNVNALELDDSALYLCARSSRGQGETQYFGPGTRLLVL.

The rearrangement links TRBV6-5 to TRBJ2-5, with 7 bases matching TRBD2. The J call may be incorrect, as the DNA end agrees better with TRBJ2-7. The germline CDR1 and CDR2 sequences are MNHEY and SVGAGI. There are 15 residues in the CDR3. CDR3 bases: TGTGCCAGCAGTTACGGTCCAGCGGGAACCTACGAGCAGTACTTC. Its protein is CASSYGPAGTYEQYF.

The chain has TRBV4-2 and TRBJ1-6; D is unclear. V was pared by 6 bases and J by 0 bases, with 9 bases between. Germline loops: CDR1 LGHNA, CDR2 YNFKEQ. The CDR3 length is 15 residues. The CDR3 sequence is CASRVGRSYNSPLHF. The CDR3 region has the DNA TGTGCCAGCAGAGTGGGCCGCTCCTATAATTCACCCCTCCACTTT.

The chain uses TRBV29-1 and TRBJ1-2; D ambiguous. V lost 5 bases and J 1 base, leaving 5 bases between the germline ends. Germline assignment: CDR1 SQVTM and CDR2 ANQGSEA. The CDR3 runs 11 residues. The CDR3 nucleotides read TGCAGCGTTTCAGTTAACTATGGCTACACCTTC. Translated, it gives CSVSVNYGYTF. The full variable domain, completed using reference TRBV29-1 and TRBJ1-2, is SAVISQKPSRDICQRGTSLTIQCQVDSQVTMMFWYRQQPGQSLTLIATANQGSEATYESGFVIDKFPISRPNLTFSTLTVSNMSPEDSSIYLCSVSVNYGYTFGSGTRLTVV.

V gene TRBV28 combines with J gene TRBJ2-7; a possible D gene is TRBD2 (5 bases). Trimming pared 7 bases from V and 0 bases from J, leaving 13 bases between. Per the germline V gene, CDR1 is MDHEN and CDR2 is SYDVKM. This CDR3 has 14 residues. CDR3 region: CASTKGVSSYEQYF. CDR3 bases: TGTGCCAGCACAAAGGGAGTGAGCTCCTACGAGCAGTACTTC.

J is TRBJ2-1 and V is TRBV2; 14 bases line up with TRBD2. The V gene end was trimmed by 4 bases and the J gene end by 9 bases; junction bases not matched to a gene: 5. The CDR3 extends over 15 amino acids. The germline V gene encodes CDR1 SNHLY and CDR2 FYNNEI. The chain's CDR3 is CASSAGLAGVGEQFF. In nucleotides, the CDR3 is TGTGCCAGCAGTGCGGGACTAGCGGGAGTTGGTGAGCAGTTCTTC. Using reference TRBV2 and TRBJ2-1 for the parts outside the CDR3, the full variable domain is EPEVTQTPSHQVTQMGQEVILRCVPISNHLYFYWYRQILGQKVEFLVSFYNNEISEKSEIFDDQFSVERPDGSNFTLKIRSTKLEDSAMYFCASSAGLAGVGEQFFGPGTRLTVL.

The CDR3 reads CASSRRQGNTEAFF. CDR3 DNA: TGTGCCAGCTCCCGGCGACAGGGGAACACTGAAGCTTTCTTT. The gene calls are TRBV18 and TRBJ1-1, with 7 nucleotides matching TRBD1. This CDR3 comprises 14 residues. Germline trimming cut 6 bases from V and 1 base from J; bases unmatched to any gene: 5. Germline V gene sequence: CDR1 KGHSH, CDR2 LQKENI.

The chain uses TRBV12-5 and TRBJ1-5, with D perhaps TRBD1 (5 bases). V shed 3 bases and J shed 3 bases, with 12 bases lying between them. In germline, CDR1 is LGHNT, CDR2 FRNRAP. The CDR3 is made up of 15 amino acids. CDR3 sequence: CASGLGAGYNQPQHF. The CDR3 nucleotides are TGTGCTAGTGGTTTAGGGGCCGGCTACAATCAGCCCCAGCATTTT.

The CDR3 nucleotides read TGTGCCAGCAGACCCCAGGGACAGGTAGAGACCCAGTACTTC. It is translated as CASRPQGQVETQYF. The chain employs TRBV6-5 and TRBJ2-5; 8 positions match TRBD1. V was pared by 6 bases and J by 4 bases, with 7 bases of the junction left unmatched. The V gene's germline CDR1 is MNHEY and CDR2 SVGAGI. CDR3 length: 14 residues.

The chain carries TRBV11-2 and TRBJ1-4; 8 bases are shared with TRBD1. V was pared by 5 bases and J by 4 bases, with 6 bases of the junction left unmatched. The CDR3 spans 15 residues. Germline CDR1 SGHAT, CDR2 FQNNGV. The CDR3 loop reads CASSQVGQVNEKLFF. DNA for the CDR3: TGTGCCAGCAGCCAAGTGGGACAGGTTAATGAAAAACTGTTTTTT. The variable domain in full, completed from reference TRBV11-2 and TRBJ1-4, reads EAGVAQSPRYKIIEKRQSVAFWCNPISGHATLYWYQQILGQGPKLLIQFQNNGVVDDSQLPKDRFSAERLKGVDSTLKIQPAKLEDSAVYLCASSQVGQVNEKLFFGSGTQLSVL.

The genes are TRBV19 and TRBJ1-3; D is perhaps TRBD1 (6 bases). The CDR3 length is 16 residues. Germline values: CDR1 LNHDA, CDR2 SQIVND (reference sequence). V shed 8 bases and J shed 0 bases, with 17 bases lying between them. The CDR3 loop reads CASQTPGQSSGNTIYF. The DNA for the CDR3 is TGTGCCAGTCAAACCCCCGGACAGTCCTCTGGAAACACCATATATTTT.

V is TRBV6-1 and J is TRBJ2-7; TRBD1 matches at 9 bases. CDR3 length: 14 residues. Germline-derived CDR1 and CDR2 are MNHNS and SASEGT. V was pared by 7 bases and J by 3 bases, with 7 bases of the junction left unmatched. CDR3 sequence reads: CASTVPGQGYEQYF. In DNA form, the CDR3 reads TGTGCCAGCACTGTCCCGGGACAGGGCTACGAGCAGTACTTC.

The chain employs TRBV7-6 and TRBJ2-4, with TRBD1 matching over 7 bases. CDR3 length: 14 amino acids. CDR1 SGHVS and CDR2 FNYEAQ come from the germline V gene. The V gene end was trimmed by 5 bases and the J gene end by 0 bases; junction bases not matched to a gene: 1. The CDR3 loop reads CASSQGVAKNIQYF. CDR3 DNA sequence: TGTGCCAGCAGCCAGGGGGTAGCCAAAAACATTCAGTACTTC. Complete variable domain (other parts from reference TRBV7-6 and TRBJ2-4): GAGVSQSPRYKVTKRGQDVALRCDPISGHVSLYWYRQALGQGPEFLTYFNYEAQQDKSGLPNDRFSAERPEGSISTLTIQRTEQRDSAMYRCASSQGVAKNIQYFGAGTRLSVL.

This clone was recorded once. The chain links TRBV10-3 to TRBJ2-1; D unclear. Deletions cut 7 bases from V and 0 bases from J, with 4 bases between. The CDR3 has 12 residues. Germline V gives CDR1 ENHRY, CDR2 SYGVKD. CDR3 sequence reads: CAIKSSYNEQFF. The CDR3 nucleotides read TGTGCCATCAAGAGCTCCTACAATGAGCAGTTCTTC.

The J gene is TRBJ1-1, the V gene TRBV6-6; 7 bases line up with TRBD1. The V gene end was trimmed by 2 bases and the J gene end by 8 bases; junction bases not matched to a gene: 5. The CDR3 has 13 residues. Germline V gene sequence: CDR1 MNHNY, CDR2 SVGAGI (reference sequence). CDR3 in DNA: TGTGCCAGCAGTTACGGACAGGTCGGCGAAGCTTTCTTT. Amino acid sequence: CASSYGQVGEAFF.

The sample holds a few counts of this clone. This chain links TRBV9 with TRBJ1-2; D is uncertain. The V end lost 0 bases, the J end lost 2 bases, and 8 bases lay between the germline ends. CDR3 size: 14 residues. Germline values: CDR1 SGDLS, CDR2 YYNGEE. Written as DNA, the CDR3 is TGTGCCAGCAGCGTAGGCCGAGGGAACTATGGCTACACCTTC. Protein: CASSVGRGNYGYTF. Variable domain in full (rest from reference TRBV9 and TRBJ1-2): DSGVTQTPKHLITATGQRVTLRCSPRSGDLSVYWYQQSLDQGLQFLIQYYNGEERAKGNILERFSAQQFPDLHSELNLSSLELGDSALYFCASSVGRGNYGYTFGSGTRLTVV.

The chain uses TRBV20-1 and TRBJ1-1, with D unclear. Trimming cost V 0 bases and J 8 bases, with 7 bases left between them. Per germline, CDR1 DFQATT and CDR2 SNEGSKA (reference sequence). The CDR3 totals 11 residues. CDR3 in DNA: TGCAGTGCTAGAGATCCTAGGGAAGCTTTCTTT. Its protein product is CSARDPREAFF.

The J gene is TRBJ1-3, the V gene TRBV19; 9 bases match TRBD1. Germline CDR1 reads LNHDA; CDR2 reads SQIVND (reference sequence). The J segment lost 4 bases and the V segment lost 6 bases, leaving 7 bases of the junction unmatched. The CDR3 length is 15 residues. The CDR3 sequence: CASRRDRVSGNTIYF. CDR3 in DNA: TGTGCCAGTAGACGGGACAGGGTCTCCGGAAACACCATATATTTT.